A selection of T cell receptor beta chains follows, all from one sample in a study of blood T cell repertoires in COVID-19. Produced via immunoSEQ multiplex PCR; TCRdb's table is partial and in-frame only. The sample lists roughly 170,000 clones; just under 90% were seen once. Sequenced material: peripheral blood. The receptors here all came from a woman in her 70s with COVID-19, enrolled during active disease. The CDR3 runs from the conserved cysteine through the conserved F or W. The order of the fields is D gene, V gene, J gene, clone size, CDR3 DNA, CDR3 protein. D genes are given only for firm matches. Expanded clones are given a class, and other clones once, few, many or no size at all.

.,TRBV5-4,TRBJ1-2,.,TGTGCCAGCAGCCCGCAACTGGGACTCTATGGCTACACCTTC,CASSPQLGLYGYTF
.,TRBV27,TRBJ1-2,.,TGTGCCAGCAGTTTTGGGTGGGCCCTCGGCTACACCTTC,CASSFGWALGYTF
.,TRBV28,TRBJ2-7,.,TGTGCCAGCAGTTTAACGGCAACGGGCGAGCAGTACTTC,CASSLTATGEQYF
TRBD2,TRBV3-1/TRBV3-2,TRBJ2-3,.,TGTGCCAGCAGCCAAGATTCCGCGGGAGGAACAGATACGCAGTATTTT,CASSQDSAGGTDTQYF
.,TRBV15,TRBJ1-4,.,TGTGCCACCACCAGGGATCTGGGCGCGAATGAAAAACTGTTTTTT,CATTRDLGANEKLFF
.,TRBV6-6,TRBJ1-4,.,TGTGCCAGCGCCATAGCCCACGGTGAAAAACTGTTTTTT,CASAIAHGEKLFF
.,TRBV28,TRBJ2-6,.,TGTGCCAGCAGTTATGACAGCTCTGGGGCCAACGTCCTGACTTTC,CASSYDSSGANVLTF
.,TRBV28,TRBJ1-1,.,TGTGCCAGCAGAACTACGACAGCAATGAACACTGAAGCTTTCTTT,CASRTTTAMNTEAFF
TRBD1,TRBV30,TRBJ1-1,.,TGTGCCTGGAGGGCTTGGGACAGGATGAACACTGAAGCTTTCTTT,CAWRAWDRMNTEAFF
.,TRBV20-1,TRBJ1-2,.,TGCAGTGCCGGTACTAACTATGGCTACACCTTC,CSAGTNYGYTF
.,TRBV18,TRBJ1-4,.,TGTGCCAGCTCGCAGGGTACTAATGAAAAACTGTTTTTT,CASSQGTNEKLFF
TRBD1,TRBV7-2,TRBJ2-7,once,TGTGCCAGCAGCTTAGTCGGGACAGGGCCCTCCTACGAGCAGTACTTC,CASSLVGTGPSYEQYF
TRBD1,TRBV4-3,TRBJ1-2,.,TGCGCCAGCAGCCAAGATCGACAGGGTAATCGCGGCTACACCTTC,CASSQDRQGNRGYTF
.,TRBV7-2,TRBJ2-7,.,TGTGCCAGCAGCTCCATGGGGAGCTCCTACGAGCAGTACTTC,CASSSMGSSYEQYF
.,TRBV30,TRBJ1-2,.,TGTGCCTGGAGCTTAAACTATGGCTACACCTTC,CAWSLNYGYTF
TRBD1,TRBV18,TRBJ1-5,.,TGTGCCAGCTCTCCACAGGGGGCCCCTCAGCCCCAGCATTTT,CASSPQGAPQPQHF
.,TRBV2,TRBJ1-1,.,TGTGCCAGCCAAGCAAGGAACACTGAAGCTTTCTTT,CASQARNTEAFF
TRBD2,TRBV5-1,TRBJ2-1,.,TGCGCCAGCAGCACCGGAAACTCCGGGACTAGCGGGGTCAATGAGCAGTTCTTC,CASSTGNSGTSGVNEQFF
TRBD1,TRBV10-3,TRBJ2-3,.,TGTACCATCACCGCAGGGGGCAGAGATACGCAGTATTTT,CTITAGGRDTQYF
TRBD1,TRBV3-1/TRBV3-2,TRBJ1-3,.,TGTGCCAGCACCACAGGGGGTGGCGGGGACACCATATATTTT,CASTTGGGGDTIYF
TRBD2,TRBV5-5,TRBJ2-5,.,TGTGCCAGCAGCTTTCTAGCGGGAGAGGTGGAGACCCAGTACTTC,CASSFLAGEVETQYF
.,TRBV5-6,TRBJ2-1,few,TGTGCCAGCAGTGTCGAGAAGGAGCAGTTCTTC,CASSVEKEQFF
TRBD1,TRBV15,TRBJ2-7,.,TGTGCCACCAGCAGAGATCCTCCGGGACAGGGCTACGAGCAGTACTTC,CATSRDPPGQGYEQYF